This TCR beta chain was retrieved from a study of shared clonotypes between healthy human individuals. Across the study: A donor's plate count was three for CD4 naive and three for CD4 memory; CD8 naive had two and CD8 memory one. Study-level results: Among several donors, roughly 5% of naive CD4 clonotypes were found in common. Generally, estimated richness proved larger in naive subsets than it did in memory subsets.

An approximately 180 ng quantity of DNA, roughly 29,000 T cell genomes, went into the sorted-subset replicate PCRs. Using immunoSEQ multiplex PCR, the repertoire was profiled, and TCRdb retains in-frame clones only, with some absent. The sample holds roughly 1,800,000 clones, approximately 94% seen once. Naive CD8 isolation took CD45RO-negative cells positively selected for CCR7 and excluded terminally differentiated effector memory CD45RA+ cells. This CDR3 has 15 residues. CDR1 is SEHNR and CDR2 is FQNEAQ in the germline V gene (reference sequence). V lost 5 bases and J lost 5; bases outside the gene matches: 5. A note on this clone: Its antigen is unidentified.

Sequencing input: naive CD8+ T cells sorted from blood. V gene TRBV7-9 combines with J gene TRBJ2-1; 11 positions agree with TRBD2. The TCR comes from a young man in good health. CDR3 in DNA: TGTGCCAGCAGCGTGGGACTAGCGGAAGACAATGAGCAGTTCTTC. This translates into CASSVGLAEDNEQFF.